This T cell receptor beta chain was recorded in a study of human T cells and chemical hapten exposure. Overall study: Upper inner arm skin measuring approximately 2 cm by approximately 2 cm received 2% DPC for sensitization. Study-wide results and caveats: Large CDR3 similarity clusters arose significantly more often from expanded TCRs than from controls. Positively correlated with patch test score were the counts of PT1 expanded TCRs.

Sample time point: patch test 1, 2 weeks after DPC sensitization. Treatment of the sample: therapeutic diphenylcyclopropenone sensitization with weekly scalp DPC. A single record per CDR3 protein comes from TCRdb applying MiXCR to the RACE reads. Seen here are roughly 360,000 distinct CDR3 sequences, more than 4.5% observed once, and the top ten hold approximately 2.3%. On this clonotype itself: Its target is not known.

The clonotype originates from a woman aged 45-59 years with alopecia areata. Some clones in this sample may be carry-over from other donors' samples. Sequencing used whole blood, obtained in connection with sensitization to the hapten diphenylcyclopropenone (DPC).

DNA of the CDR3: TGTGCCAGCAGTTTAGGGTCAAGACAGGGAGCTTTCTTT. It is translated as CASSLGSRQGAFF. This sequence joins TRBV12-3 or TRBV12-4 and TRBJ1-1, with 7 bases fitting TRBD1. CDR3 size: 13 residues. V dropped 1 base and J dropped 10; count of bases not matched to a gene: 6.